The following is a T cell receptor beta chain sequence with its context. This sample was taken from a study of blood T cell repertoires in COVID-19. Across the whole study: Donors in the United States, Italy and Spain gave samples during acute or convalescent COVID-19. The cDNA or gDNA used as material had been derived from T cells, B-cell-depleted T cells, or PBMCs.

Participants' reported clinical history set cohort assignment. Germline V CDR1 and CDR2: SNHLY, FYNNEI. The CDR3 has 17 residues. Trimming took 1 base from V and 3 from J, leaving 16 bases between them. In the original workflow: Amplification of reference gene primers was used by the study to estimate nucleated cell counts. Data came from immunoSEQ multiplex PCR; TCRdb stores just in-frame clones and leaves some out. For V, J and clone size, that table is used; D and trimming come from the DNA. Of 130,000 or so clones detected, about four fifths appear once; the ten largest clones hold about a sixth. Material: PBMCs or T cells enriched from blood (not recorded which). The gene calls are TRBV2 and TRBJ2-1; a weak D match, TRBD2 (6 bases). The origin of this receptor is a man under 40 who had recovered from COVID-19. The CDR3 reads CASSEGLGRGLYNEQFF. The CDR3 DNA is TGTGCCAGCAGTGAAGGGTTGGGGCGGGGACTCTACAATGAGCAGTTCTTC.